The 23 T cell receptor beta chains below come from one sample, sequenced in a study of CD8+ T cells in alopecia areata. Sequencing relied on a cDNA template that was reverse transcribed from extracted RNA. Profiled with immunoSEQ multiplex PCR; TCRdb holds only in-frame clones, not every one. The repertoire holds around 140,000 clones, with roughly 50% as singletons. Source material: CD4+ T cells sorted from blood. The source is a human donor with alopecia areata.

The J gene is TRBJ2-3, the V gene TRBV14; D may be TRBD2 (6 bases). V was cut by 1 base and J by 0 bases, with 14 bases left in between. Germline CDR1 reads SGHDN; CDR2 reads FVKESK. The CDR3 has 17 amino acids. Here the CDR3 DNA reads TGTGCCAGCAGCCAAGGAGTTAGGACTACTAGCACAGATACGCAGTATTTT. Protein product: CASSQGVRTTSTDTQYF. The variable domain in full, completed from reference TRBV14 and TRBJ2-3, reads EAGVTQFPSHSVIEKGQTVTLRCDPISGHDNLYWYRRVMGKEIKFLLHFVKESKQDESGMPNNRFLAERTGGTYSTLKVQPAELEDSGVYFCASSQGVRTTSTDTQYFGPGTRLTVL.

This clone was observed a few times. The chain recombines TRBV29-1 with TRBJ1-1, with D perhaps TRBD1 (6 bases). The V and J ends lost 5 bases and 1 base respectively, with 17 bases between them. This CDR3 contains 15 residues. Germline loops: CDR1 SQVTM, CDR2 ANQGSEA. The CDR3 bases are TGCAGCGTTCTCACCGCATTGACAGGGAACACTGAAGCTTTCTTT. Protein product: CSVLTALTGNTEAFF. The full variable domain, rest sourced from reference TRBV29-1 and TRBJ1-1, is SAVISQKPSRDICQRGTSLTIQCQVDSQVTMMFWYRQQPGQSLTLIATANQGSEATYESGFVIDKFPISRPNLTFSTLTVSNMSPEDSSIYLCSVLTALTGNTEAFFGQGTRLTVV.

The chain has TRBV5-4 and TRBJ2-1; D is possibly TRBD2 (5 bases). The germline V and J ends were trimmed by 4 bases and 6 bases, with 20 bases remaining between them. The V gene's germline CDR1 is SGHNT and CDR2 YYREEE (reference sequence). The CDR3 runs 16 residues. CDR3 loop: CASSEPGRLATNEQFF. The CDR3 DNA is TGTGCCAGCAGCGAACCCGGAAGGCTAGCAACCAATGAGCAGTTCTTC. The whole variable domain, filled in from reference TRBV5-4 and TRBJ2-1, reads ETGVTQSPTHLIKTRGQQVTLRCSSQSGHNTVSWYQQALGQGPQFIFQYYREEENGRGNFPPRFSGLQFPNYSSELNVNALELDDSALYLCASSEPGRLATNEQFFGPGTRLTVL.

This rearrangement joins TRBV7-8 to TRBJ2-3; no definite D call. This CDR3 region has 14 residues. Trimming pared 1 base from V and 0 bases from J, leaving 5 bases between. Per germline, CDR1 SGHVS and CDR2 FQNEAQ. The CDR3 DNA follows: TGTGCCAGCAGCTTAGTGCCTAGCACAGATACGCAGTATTTT. This sequence encodes CASSLVPSTDTQYF.

The chain links TRBV29-1 to TRBJ2-5; 9 bases are shared with TRBD1. The J segment lost 1 base and the V segment lost 4 bases, leaving 7 bases of the junction unmatched. Germline V gene data show CDR1 as SQVTM and CDR2 as ANQGSEA. This CDR3 has 15 residues. The CDR3 loop is CSVVGTGRIQETQYF. The CDR3 coding sequence is TGCAGCGTTGTAGGGACAGGGAGAATCCAAGAGACCCAGTACTTC.

This clone was counted between two and nine times. The CDR3 protein is CSARERGELFF. For the CDR3, the DNA is TGCAGTGCTAGAGAGCGCGGGGAGCTGTTTTTT. The rearrangement joins TRBV20-1 to TRBJ2-2; D gene uncertain. V dropped 0 bases and J dropped 7 bases, with 3 bases sitting between them. Germline V gene sequence: CDR1 DFQATT, CDR2 SNEGSKA (reference sequence). The CDR3 loop spans 11 amino acids.

Only a few counts were recorded for this clone. J is TRBJ2-3 and V is TRBV6-5; D could derive from TRBD1 or TRBD2 (5 bases each). Germline V lookup: CDR1 MNHEY, CDR2 SVGAGI. V dropped 10 bases and J dropped 2 bases, with 19 bases sitting between them. The CDR3 loop spans 15 amino acids. The CDR3 DNA reads as TGTGCCACCAACCGGGACCACCTAGCCACAGATACGCAGTATTTT. Protein product: CATNRDHLATDTQYF.

This clone appeared a few times. The CDR3 loop reads CASSLSYYNSGANVLTF. The CDR3 nucleotides are TGTGCCAGCAGTTTATCGTATTACAACTCTGGGGCCAACGTCCTGACTTTC. The chain is built from TRBV27 and TRBJ2-6; D uncertain. The CDR3 extends over 17 amino acids. Trimming pared 0 bases from V and 0 bases from J, leaving 9 bases between. The germline gives CDR1 MNHEY, CDR2 SMNVEV (reference sequence).

The chain employs TRBV29-1 and TRBJ2-4, with unresolved D. Germline CDR1 is SQVTM and CDR2 is ANQGSEA. V was shortened by 4 bases and J by 2 bases, with 12 bases between the two germline ends. CDR3 length: 14 residues. The CDR3 here is CSVAVGITKNIQYF. CDR3 nucleotides: TGCAGCGTTGCTGTGGGGATTACCAAAAACATTCAGTACTTC.

This clone has just one count. The CDR3 reads CASSYPGAGDEQFF. CDR3 DNA sequence: TGCGCCAGCAGCTACCCGGGAGCGGGAGACGAGCAGTTCTTC. V is TRBV4-1 and J is TRBJ2-1, with TRBD2 matching over 8 bases. Per the germline V gene, CDR1 is MGHRA and CDR2 is YSYEKL. Losses at the gene ends were 5 bases for V and 10 bases for J; bases not matched to a gene: 10. CDR3 size: 14 residues.

The V and J genes are TRBV9 and TRBJ2-1, with D maybe TRBD2 (5 bases). Germline values: CDR1 SGDLS, CDR2 YYNGEE. The V and J ends lost 5 bases and 2 bases respectively, with 20 bases between them. The CDR3 is 17 amino acids. CDR3 in amino acids: CASSTGMRVTAYNEQFF. For the CDR3, the DNA is TGTGCCAGCAGTACGGGGATGCGGGTAACGGCCTACAATGAGCAGTTCTTC.

This clone was observed a handful of times. This sample includes further DNA sequences coding for the same CDR3. The CDR3 spells CASSLYTDTQYF. Written as DNA, the CDR3 is TGTGCCAGCAGCTTATACACAGATACGCAGTATTTT. This chain uses TRBV7-3 with TRBJ2-3; the D is unclear. Germline CDR1 and CDR2: SGHTA and FQGTGA. There are 12 residues in the CDR3. V lost 2 bases to trimming and J lost 2 bases, with 2 bases between them.

The chain employs TRBV28 and TRBJ1-5; TRBD1 might be the D (5 bases). V was clipped by 2 bases and J by 6 bases, with 14 bases between them. In germline, CDR1 is MDHEN, CDR2 SYDVKM. The CDR3 runs to 15 residues. The CDR3 sequence: CASSLRSGNVQPQHF. The DNA for the CDR3 is TGTGCCAGCAGTTTACGGTCAGGGAATGTTCAGCCCCAGCATTTT.

A few counts support this clone. The V call is TRBV7-9, the J call TRBJ2-5; TRBD1 aligns across 7 bases. The germline V gene has CDR1 SEHNR and CDR2 FQNEAQ (reference sequence). J gave up 2 bases and V 7 bases, and 4 bases lay outside the gene matches. The CDR3 runs to 13 residues. The CDR3 coding sequence is TGTGCCAGCACCCGGGACAGTCAAGAGACCCAGTACTTC. Protein: CASTRDSQETQYF. The full variable domain, its missing parts supplied by reference TRBV7-9 and TRBJ2-5, is DTGVSQNPRHKITKRGQNVTFRCDPISEHNRLYWYRQTLGQGPEFLTYFQNEAQLEKSRLLSDRFSAERPKGSFSTLEIQRTEQGDSAMYLCASTRDSQETQYFGPGTRLLVL.

This clone was picked up one time. This sequence joins TRBV5-6 and TRBJ2-7; 13 nucleotides align to TRBD2. The J segment lost 9 bases and the V segment lost 1 base, leaving 10 bases of the junction unmatched. The CDR3 loop spans 16 amino acids. CDR1 is SGHDT and CDR2 is YYEEEE in the germline V gene. Here the CDR3 DNA reads TGTGCCAGCAGCTTGTCCTGGACTAGCGGGAGCCCCCGGCAGTACTTC. Amino acids: CASSLSWTSGSPRQYF.

There are a few counts of this clone. The chain carries TRBV5-1 and TRBJ1-1, with 7 bases matching TRBD1. The ends lost 3 bases at V and 7 bases at J; junction bases unmatched: 6. CDR1 is SGHRS, CDR2 YFSETQ, per germline. The CDR3 extends over 13 amino acids. The DNA of the CDR3 is TGCGCCAGCAGCTCCCAGGGGGGAGGTGAAGCTTTCTTT. As protein: CASSSQGGGEAFF.

The chain combines TRBV9 with TRBJ1-5; no reliable D call. The germline V gene encodes CDR1 SGDLS and CDR2 YYNGEE. CDR3 length: 15 amino acids. V dropped 4 bases and J dropped 4 bases, with 15 bases sitting between them. CDR3 sequence (DNA): TGTGCCAGCAGCAAAGAAGGCGGGTTTAATCAGCCCCAGCATTTT. It codes for CASSKEGGFNQPQHF.

The J gene is TRBJ2-6, the V gene TRBV2; D is unresolved. The CDR3 covers 14 residues. Trimming took off 6 bases at V and 4 bases at J, with 10 bases between the two ends. Germline V gene lookup returns CDR1 SNHLY and CDR2 FYNNEI. The chain's CDR3 is CASRGNPGANVLTF. The CDR3 DNA reads as TGTGCCAGCAGGGGAAATCCCGGGGCCAACGTCCTGACTTTC. Drawing the rest from reference TRBV2 and TRBJ2-6, the complete variable domain is EPEVTQTPSHQVTQMGQEVILRCVPISNHLYFYWYRQILGQKVEFLVSFYNNEISEKSEIFDDQFSVERPDGSNFTLKIRSTKLEDSAMYFCASRGNPGANVLTFGAGSRLTVL.

This clone has more than one count but fewer than ten. The genes are TRBV29-1 and TRBJ1-1; D not resolved. V was cut by 5 bases and J by 1 base, with 11 bases left in between. The CDR3 loop spans 13 amino acids. Per the germline V gene, CDR1 is SQVTM and CDR2 is ANQGSEA. This CDR3 is CSVFRTQNTEAFF. CDR3 in DNA: TGCAGCGTTTTCCGGACCCAGAACACTGAAGCTTTCTTT.

In this sample, this clone turned up a few times. A read error may produce the germline difference seen at one junction end. The V gene is TRBV29-1, the J gene TRBJ2-3; 9 bases align to TRBD2. Germline lookup yields CDR1 SQVTM and CDR2 ANQGSEA. The CDR3 covers 11 residues. CDR3 amino acids: CSVATSGHRDF. In DNA, the CDR3 is TGCAGCGTTGCCACTAGCGGGCACAGGGATTTT.

This clone has a single count. The rearrangement uses TRBV29-1 and TRBJ1-2; D may be TRBD1 (5 bases). V shed 6 bases and J shed 0 bases, with 11 bases lying between them. Germline CDR1 reads SQVTM; CDR2 reads ANQGSEA. The CDR3 runs to 13 residues. CDR3 protein: CSVGRGPNYGYTF. The DNA of the CDR3 is TGCAGCGTCGGAAGGGGCCCTAACTATGGCTACACCTTC.

The CDR3 spells CASSYSSVGEQFF. Here the CDR3 DNA reads TGTGCCAGCAGTTACTCGAGTGTAGGTGAGCAGTTCTTC. V is TRBV6-5 and J is TRBJ2-1; no clear D gene. Germline V CDR1 and CDR2: MNHEY, SVGAGI. With 0 bases removed from V and 9 bases from J, the gap between germline ends came to 9 bases. The CDR3 loop spans 13 amino acids.

This chain joins TRBV18 and TRBJ2-1; no clear D. Germline-derived CDR1 and CDR2 are KGHSH and LQKENI. This CDR3 comprises 16 residues. Trimming pared 0 bases from V and 4 bases from J, leaving 13 bases between. The CDR3 is CASSPPSVQWYNEQFF. The CDR3 DNA follows: TGTGCCAGCTCACCACCTTCGGTCCAGTGGTACAATGAGCAGTTCTTC.